This T cell receptor (beta chain) is from a study of ipilimumab plus nivolumab after autologous stem cell transplantation. Profiling relied on immunoSEQ multiplex PCR, and the TCRdb table lists in-frame clones only, not all of them. The data hold 20,000 to 25,000 clones, with over 65% observed a single time. Dosing: nivolumab 3 mg/kg IV, weeks 1, 4, 7, 10, then every two weeks to week 26. The CDR3 consists of 12 residues. The V and J ends lost 4 bases and 8 bases respectively, with 10 bases between them. Germline V gene lookup returns CDR1 SGHNT and CDR2 YYREEE (reference sequence). The V call is TRBV5-4, the J call TRBJ2-1, with TRBD2 as a possible D gene (5 bases). The source of this sequence is a male donor with diffuse large B-cell lymphoma. The source material was PBMCs, sampled in a trial of ipilimumab plus nivolumab as post-transplant consolidation. The CDR3 DNA reads as TGTGCCAGCAGCCGAGACGGGGATGAGCAGTTCTTC. This gives the protein CASSRDGDEQFF.